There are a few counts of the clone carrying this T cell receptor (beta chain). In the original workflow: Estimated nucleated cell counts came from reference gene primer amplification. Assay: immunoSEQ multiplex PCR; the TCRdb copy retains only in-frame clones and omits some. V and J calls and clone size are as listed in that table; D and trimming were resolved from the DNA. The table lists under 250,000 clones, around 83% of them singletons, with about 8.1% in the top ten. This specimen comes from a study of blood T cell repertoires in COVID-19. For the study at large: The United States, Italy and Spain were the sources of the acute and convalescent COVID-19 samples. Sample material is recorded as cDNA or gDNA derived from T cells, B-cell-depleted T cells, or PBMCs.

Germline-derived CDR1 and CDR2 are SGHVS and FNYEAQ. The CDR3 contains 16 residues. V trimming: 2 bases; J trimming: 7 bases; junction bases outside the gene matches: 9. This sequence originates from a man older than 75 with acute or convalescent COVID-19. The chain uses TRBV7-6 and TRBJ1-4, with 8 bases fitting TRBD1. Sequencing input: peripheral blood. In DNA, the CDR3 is TGTGCCAGCAGCTTAAATCAGGGGGCGGAAGGTGAAAAACTGTTTTTT. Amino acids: CASSLNQGAEGEKLFF. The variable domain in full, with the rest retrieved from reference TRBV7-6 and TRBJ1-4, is GAGVSQSPRYKVTKRGQDVALRCDPISGHVSLYWYRQALGQGPEFLTYFNYEAQQDKSGLPNDRFSAERPEGSISTLTIQRTEQRDSAMYRCASSLNQGAEGEKLFFGSGTQLSVL.